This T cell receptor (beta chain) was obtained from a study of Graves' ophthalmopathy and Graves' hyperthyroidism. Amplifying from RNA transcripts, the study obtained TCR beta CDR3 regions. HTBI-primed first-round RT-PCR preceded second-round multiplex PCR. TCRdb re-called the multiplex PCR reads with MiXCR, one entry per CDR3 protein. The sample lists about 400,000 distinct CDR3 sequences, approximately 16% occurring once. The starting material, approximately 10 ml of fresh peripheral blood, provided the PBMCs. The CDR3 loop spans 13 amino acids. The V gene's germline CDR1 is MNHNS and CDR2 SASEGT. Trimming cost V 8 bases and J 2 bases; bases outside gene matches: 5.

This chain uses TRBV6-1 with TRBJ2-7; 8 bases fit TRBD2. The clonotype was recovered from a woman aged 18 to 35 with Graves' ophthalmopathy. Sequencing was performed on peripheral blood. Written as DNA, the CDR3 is TGTGCCAGCGCCGTCGGGGGGGCCTACGAGCAGTACTTC. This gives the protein CASAVGGAYEQYF.